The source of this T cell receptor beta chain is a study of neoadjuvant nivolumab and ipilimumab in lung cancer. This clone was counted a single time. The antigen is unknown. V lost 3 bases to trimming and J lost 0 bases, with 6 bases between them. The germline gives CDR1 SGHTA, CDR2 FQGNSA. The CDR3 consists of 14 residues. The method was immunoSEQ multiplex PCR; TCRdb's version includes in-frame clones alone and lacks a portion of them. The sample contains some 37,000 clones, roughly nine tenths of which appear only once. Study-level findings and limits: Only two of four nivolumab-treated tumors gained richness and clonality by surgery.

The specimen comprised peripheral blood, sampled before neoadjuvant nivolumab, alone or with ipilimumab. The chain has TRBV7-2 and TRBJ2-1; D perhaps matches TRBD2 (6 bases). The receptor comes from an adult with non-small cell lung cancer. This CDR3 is CASSFGSSYNEQFF. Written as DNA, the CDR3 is TGTGCCAGCAGCTTCGGGAGCTCCTACAATGAGCAGTTCTTC. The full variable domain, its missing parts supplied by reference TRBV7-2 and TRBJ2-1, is GAGVSQSPSNKVTEKGKDVELRCDPISGHTALYWYRQSLGQGLEFLIYFQGNSAPDKSGLPSDRFSAERTGGSVSTLTIQRTQQEDSAVYLCASSFGSSYNEQFFGPGTRLTVL.